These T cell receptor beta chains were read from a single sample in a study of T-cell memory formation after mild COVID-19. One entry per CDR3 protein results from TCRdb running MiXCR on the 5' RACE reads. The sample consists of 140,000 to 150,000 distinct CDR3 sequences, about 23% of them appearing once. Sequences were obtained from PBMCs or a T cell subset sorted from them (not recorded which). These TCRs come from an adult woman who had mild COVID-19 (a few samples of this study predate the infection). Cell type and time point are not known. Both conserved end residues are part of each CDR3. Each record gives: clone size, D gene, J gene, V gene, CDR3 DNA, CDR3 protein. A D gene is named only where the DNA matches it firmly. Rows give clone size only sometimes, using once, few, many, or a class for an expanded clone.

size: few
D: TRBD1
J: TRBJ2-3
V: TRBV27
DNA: TGTGCCAGCAGTTTTTGGGGACAGGGTGACATGGATACGCAGTATTTT
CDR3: CASSFWGQGDMDTQYF

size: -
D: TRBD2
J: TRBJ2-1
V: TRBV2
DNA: TGTGCCAGCAGCCCCCTACGGGCGGGAGGGCCCCATGAGCAGTTCTTC
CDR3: CASSPLRAGGPHEQFF

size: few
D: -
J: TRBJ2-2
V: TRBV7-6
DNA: TGTGCCAGCAGCTTAGCGCCAGGTAGTCCCAGTGCGAACACCGGGGAGCTGTTTTTT
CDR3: CASSLAPGSPSANTGELFF

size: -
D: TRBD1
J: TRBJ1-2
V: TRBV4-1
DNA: TGCGCCAGCAGCCAAAAGGCCGGGACAGATACTAACTATGGCTACACCTTC
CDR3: CASSQKAGTDTNYGYTF

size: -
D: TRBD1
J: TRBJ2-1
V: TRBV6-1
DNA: TGTGCCAGCAGTGAAGATTGGGGGGACAGGATAGATGAGCAGTTCTTC
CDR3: CASSEDWGDRIDEQFF

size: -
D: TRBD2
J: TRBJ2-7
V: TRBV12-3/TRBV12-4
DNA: TGTGCCAGCAGTCGAGGGGAGACACTAGCGGGGAGCTACGAGCAGTACTTC
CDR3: CASSRGETLAGSYEQYF

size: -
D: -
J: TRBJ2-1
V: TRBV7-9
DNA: TGTGCCAGTAAAGGGCAGGACTCGGCCCAATATGAGCAGTTCTTC
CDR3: CASKGQDSAQYEQFF

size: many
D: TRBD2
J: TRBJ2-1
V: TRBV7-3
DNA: TGTGCCAGCAGCCCCATAACTAGCGGGACTGACAATGAGCAGTTCTTC
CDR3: CASSPITSGTDNEQFF

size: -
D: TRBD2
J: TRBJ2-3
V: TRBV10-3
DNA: TGTGCCATCAGTGAGTCAGGCGGGGGTAACACAGATACGCAGTATTTT
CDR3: CAISESGGGNTDTQYF

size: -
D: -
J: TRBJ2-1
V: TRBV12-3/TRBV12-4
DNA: TGTGCCAGCAGCAGCCCCGAAGCCTCCTACAATGAGCAGTTCTTC
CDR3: CASSSPEASYNEQFF

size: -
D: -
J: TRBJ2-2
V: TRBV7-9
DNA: TGTGCCAGCAGCCCCCCGCCAGGGCGGACCGGGGAGCTGTTTTTT
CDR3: CASSPPPGRTGELFF

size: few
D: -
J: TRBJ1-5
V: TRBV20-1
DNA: TGCAGTGCTAGAGATCTGAAGGGCGGCGGCAATCAGCCCCAGCATTTT
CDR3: CSARDLKGGGNQPQHF

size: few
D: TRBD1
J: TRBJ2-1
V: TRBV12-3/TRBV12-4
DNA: TGTGCCAGCAGTTTGTACAGGGGAGATGAGCAGTTCTTC
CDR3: CASSLYRGDEQFF

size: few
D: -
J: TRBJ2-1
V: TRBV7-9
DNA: TGTGCCAGCAGCTTATCGGCCTCGGGTGGTAACAATGAGCAGTTCTTC
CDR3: CASSLSASGGNNEQFF

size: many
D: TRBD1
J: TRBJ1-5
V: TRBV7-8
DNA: TGTGCCAGCAGCTTAGCCCGAGGGACAGGGGAGCAGCCCCAGCATTTT
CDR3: CASSLARGTGEQPQHF

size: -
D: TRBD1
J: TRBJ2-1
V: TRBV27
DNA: TGTGCCAGCAGTTCCCCACAGGGGAATGAGCAGTTCTTC
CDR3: CASSSPQGNEQFF

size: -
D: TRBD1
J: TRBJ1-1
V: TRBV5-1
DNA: TGCGCCAGCAGCACCGGGACAGGGATTGAAGCTTTCTTT
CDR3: CASSTGTGIEAFF

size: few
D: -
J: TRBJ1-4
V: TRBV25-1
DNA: TGTGCCAGCAGTGTACGGGCAGGCGGGGAAAAACTGTTTTTT
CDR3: CASSVRAGGEKLFF

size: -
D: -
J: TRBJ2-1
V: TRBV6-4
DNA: TGTGCCAGCAGTGACTCCGCTACGAGCTCCTACAATGAGCAGTTCTTC
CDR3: CASSDSATSSYNEQFF

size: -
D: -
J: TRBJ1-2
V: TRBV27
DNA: TGTGCCAGCAGTTTATCCAGCGCCGACTATGGCTACACCTTC
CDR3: CASSLSSADYGYTF

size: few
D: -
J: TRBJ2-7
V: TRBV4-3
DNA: TGCGCCAGCAGCCAAGATAGATTCCCGGCCTCCTACGAGCAGTACTTC
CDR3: CASSQDRFPASYEQYF

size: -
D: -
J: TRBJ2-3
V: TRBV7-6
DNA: TGTGCCAGCAGCCCCAGAGGGACGGGGGTTAGCACAGATACGCAGTATTTT
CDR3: CASSPRGTGVSTDTQYF

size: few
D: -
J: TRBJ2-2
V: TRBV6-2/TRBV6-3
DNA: TGTGCCAGCAGTTACTTCCAGGGGACCGGGGAGCTGTTTTTT
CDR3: CASSYFQGTGELFF

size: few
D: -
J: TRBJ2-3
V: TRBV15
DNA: TGTGCCACCAGCATGGCAGGGTCAGATACGCAGTATTTT
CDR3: CATSMAGSDTQYF

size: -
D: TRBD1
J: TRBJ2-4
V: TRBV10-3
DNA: TGTGCCATCAGTGGGACAGGGGGCTGGGACATTCAGTACTTC
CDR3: CAISGTGGWDIQYF

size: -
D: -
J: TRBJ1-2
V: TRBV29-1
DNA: TGCAGCGTTTCGGGGGGCCTGGACTATGGCTACACCTTC
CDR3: CSVSGGLDYGYTF

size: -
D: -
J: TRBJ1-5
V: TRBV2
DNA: TGTGCCAGCAGTGGCCGGACAGCTAGCAATCAGCCCCAGCATTTT
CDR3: CASSGRTASNQPQHF

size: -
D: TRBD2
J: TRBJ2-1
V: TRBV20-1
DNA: TGCAGTGCTAAGCGGGATTATAATGAGCAGTTCTTC
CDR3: CSAKRDYNEQFF

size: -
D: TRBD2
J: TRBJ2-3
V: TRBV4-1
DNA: TGCGCCAGCAGCCAGGTAGCGGGGGACACAGATACGCAGTATTTT
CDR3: CASSQVAGDTDTQYF

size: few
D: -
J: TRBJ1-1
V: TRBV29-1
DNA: TGCAGCGTTGAAGAGGGGATGCCTGAAGCTTTCTTT
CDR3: CSVEEGMPEAFF

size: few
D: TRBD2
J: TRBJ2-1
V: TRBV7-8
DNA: TGTGCCAGCAGCTTATACCCCGAGGCTAGCGGGAGCCACAATGAGCAGTTCTTC
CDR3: CASSLYPEASGSHNEQFF

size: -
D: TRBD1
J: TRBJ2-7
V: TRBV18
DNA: TGTGCCAGCTCACCATTCCGGGACAGCTACGAGCAGTACTTC
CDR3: CASSPFRDSYEQYF

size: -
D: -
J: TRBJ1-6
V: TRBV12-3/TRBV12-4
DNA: TGTGCCAGCGGCACTTGGAATTCACCCCTCCACTTT
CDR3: CASGTWNSPLHF

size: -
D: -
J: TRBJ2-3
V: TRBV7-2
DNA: TGTGCCAGCAGCCAGCCTTTCGAGGCAGATACGCAGTATTTT
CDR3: CASSQPFEADTQYF

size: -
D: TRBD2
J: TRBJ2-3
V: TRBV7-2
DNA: TGTGCCAGCAGCTCCCTAGCGGGGGCTGGGGGGGATACGCAGTATTTT
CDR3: CASSSLAGAGGDTQYF

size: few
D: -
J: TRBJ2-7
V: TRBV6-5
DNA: TGTGCCAGCAGTTACTCGAGTTCGGGCGAGCAGTACTTC
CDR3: CASSYSSSGEQYF

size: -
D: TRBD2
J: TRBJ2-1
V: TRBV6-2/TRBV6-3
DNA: TGTGCCAGCAGTTACGGGCTAGCGGGGACCAATGAGCAGTTCTTC
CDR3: CASSYGLAGTNEQFF

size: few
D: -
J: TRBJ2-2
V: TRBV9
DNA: TGTGCCAGCAGCGTAGAAATGCTTGAGGGCACCGGGGAGCTGTTTTTT
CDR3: CASSVEMLEGTGELFF

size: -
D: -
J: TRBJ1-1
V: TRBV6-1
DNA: TGTGCCAGCAGTGAATACCCTGGGGGCACTGAAGCTTTCTTT
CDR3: CASSEYPGGTEAFF

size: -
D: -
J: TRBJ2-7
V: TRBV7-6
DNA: TGTGCCAGCAGCTTAGCGCCGGGAGAGTCCTACGAGCAGTACTTC
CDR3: CASSLAPGESYEQYF

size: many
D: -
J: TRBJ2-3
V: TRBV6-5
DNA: TGTGCCAGCAGTTGGCGGCCTAGCACAGATACGCAGTATTTT
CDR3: CASSWRPSTDTQYF

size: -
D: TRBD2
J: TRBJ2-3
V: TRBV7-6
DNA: TGTGCCAGCAGCTTGGGAGCGGGAGGACCAGATACGCAGTATTTT
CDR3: CASSLGAGGPDTQYF

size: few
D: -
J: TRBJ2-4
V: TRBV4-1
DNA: TGCGCCAGCAGCCAAGTAAACAGGGTGGCCAAAAACATTCAGTACTTC
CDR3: CASSQVNRVAKNIQYF

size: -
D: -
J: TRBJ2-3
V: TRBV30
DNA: TGTGCCTGGACTGACGGAGCGGCAGATACGCAGTATTTT
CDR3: CAWTDGAADTQYF

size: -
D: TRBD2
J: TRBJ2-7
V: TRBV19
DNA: TGTGCCAGTAGTCCCCGACTAGCGGGAGGGTACGAGCAGTACTTC
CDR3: CASSPRLAGGYEQYF

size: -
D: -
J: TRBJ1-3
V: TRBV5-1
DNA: TGCGCCAGCAGCTTCGAGTCCGGAAACACCATATATTTT
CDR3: CASSFESGNTIYF

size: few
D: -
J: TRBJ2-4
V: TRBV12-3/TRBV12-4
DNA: TGTGCCAGCAGTTCCCCGGGCCTAGCCAAAAACATTCAGTACTTC
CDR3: CASSSPGLAKNIQYF

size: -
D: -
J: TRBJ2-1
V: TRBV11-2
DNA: TGTGCCAGCAGCCCCGAGATCGGGGCGGGATTCAATGAGCAGTTCTTC
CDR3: CASSPEIGAGFNEQFF

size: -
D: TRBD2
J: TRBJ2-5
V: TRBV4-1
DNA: TGCGCCAGCAGCCAAGATCCGGGACTAGCGGGGGGGGCCCAGTACTTC
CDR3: CASSQDPGLAGGAQYF

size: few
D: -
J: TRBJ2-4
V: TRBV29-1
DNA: TGCAGCGTTGAAGATACGCCAGGCCCTGGATACATTCAGTACTTC
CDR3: CSVEDTPGPGYIQYF

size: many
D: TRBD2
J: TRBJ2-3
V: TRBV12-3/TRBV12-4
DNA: TGTGCCAGCAGTTCCAGTGCTAGCGGGAGCACAGATACGCAGTATTTT
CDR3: CASSSSASGSTDTQYF

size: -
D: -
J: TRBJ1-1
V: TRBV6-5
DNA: TGTGCCAGCGACAAGTTAGGGGGGCGTGGGAACACTGAAGCTTTCTTT
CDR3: CASDKLGGRGNTEAFF

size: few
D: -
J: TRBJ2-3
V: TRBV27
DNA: TGTGCCAGCAGTTTACTCGGGCAGGAGTTCACAGATACGCAGTATTTT
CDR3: CASSLLGQEFTDTQYF

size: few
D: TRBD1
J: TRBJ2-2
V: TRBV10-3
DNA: TGTGCCATCAGTGAGTCTCCAGGGGGATCCTATACCGGGGAGCTGTTTTTT
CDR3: CAISESPGGSYTGELFF

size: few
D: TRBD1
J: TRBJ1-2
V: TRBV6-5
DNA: TGTGCCAGCAGTTTCAGAGGTGGGGCAGGGGGTGGCTATGGCTACACCTTC
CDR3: CASSFRGGAGGGYGYTF

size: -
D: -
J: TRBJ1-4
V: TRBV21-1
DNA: TGTGCCAGCAGCAAAGTGGCGTCCCCCAATGAAAAACTGTTTTTT
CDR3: CASSKVASPNEKLFF